These 26 T cell receptor beta chains originate from one sample sequenced in a study of T cell repertoires in cytomegalovirus infection. TCRdb re-analysed the reads in MiXCR, keeping a single row per CDR3 protein. There are approximately 200,000 distinct CDR3 sequences in the sample; approximately 28% occur only once, and about 28% lies in the top ten. Sequenced input: PBMCs. Receptors were obtained from a human donor in good health (CMV status not recorded). Some clones in this sample may be carry-over from other donors' samples.

The chain links TRBV7-2 to TRBJ1-2; 7 nucleotides agree with TRBD1. The CDR3 spans 15 residues. CDR1 SGHTA and CDR2 FQGNSA come from the germline V gene. The V segment lost 5 bases and the J segment 3 bases; nucleotides outside the gene matches: 9. In DNA form, the CDR3 reads TGTGCCAGCAGCCCGTGGACAGGACCACACTATGGCTACACCTTC. Its translation is CASSPWTGPHYGYTF.

The V call is TRBV6-2 or TRBV6-3, the J call TRBJ2-7, with D possibly matching TRBD2 (6 bases). Germline V gene sequence: CDR1 MNHEY, CDR2 SVGEGT. V shed 4 bases and J shed 2 bases, with 21 bases lying between them. This CDR3 spans 17 amino acids. The CDR3 DNA follows: TGTGCCAGCAGTTCGCTGCTTGTGGGCGGGGATACCTACGAGCAGTACTTC. It encodes CASSSLLVGGDTYEQYF.

The chain has TRBV7-2 and TRBJ2-3; TRBD1 or TRBD2 may be the D gene (5 bases each). The CDR3 runs to 15 residues. Trimming removed 5 bases from V and 2 bases from J, with 14 bases in between. The germline V gene encodes CDR1 SGHTA and CDR2 FQGNSA. CDR3 sequence reads: CASSPSGAYTDTQYF. Here the CDR3 DNA reads TGTGCCAGCAGCCCCTCCGGGGCCTACACAGATACGCAGTATTTT. Drawing the rest from reference TRBV7-2 and TRBJ2-3, the complete variable domain is GAGVSQSPSNKVTEKGKDVELRCDPISGHTALYWYRQSLGQGLEFLIYFQGNSAPDKSGLPSDRFSAERTGGSVSTLTIQRTQQEDSAVYLCASSPSGAYTDTQYFGPGTRLTVL.

The chain employs TRBV12-3 or TRBV12-4 and TRBJ1-1; no definite D call. V lost 5 bases, J lost 5 bases, and 18 bases lay in between. The CDR3 has 15 amino acids. The CDR3 DNA reads TGTGCCAGCAGTCCCTCGGCGGGGATATTTACTGAAGCTTTCTTT. Translated: CASSPSAGIFTEAFF.

The chain has TRBV11-1 and TRBJ1-1; D is undetermined. The CDR3 is 12 residues long. Germline assignment: CDR1 SGHAT and CDR2 FQDESV (reference sequence). Trimming pared 7 bases from V and 7 bases from J, leaving 13 bases between. The CDR3 sequence: CASTQTRFEAFF. CDR3 nucleotides: TGTGCCAGCACCCAGACACGATTTGAAGCTTTCTTT.

This clonotype was found many times. The chain employs TRBV7-8 and TRBJ1-5; a weak D match, TRBD1 (5 bases). The CDR3 loop spans 13 amino acids. Germline assignment: CDR1 SGHVS and CDR2 FQNEAQ. Trimming shortened V by 2 bases and J by 7 bases, and 9 bases separated the two germline ends. The CDR3 reads CASSLFAGQPQHF. Here the CDR3 DNA reads TGTGCCAGCAGCTTATTTGCAGGGCAGCCCCAGCATTTT.

This chain connects TRBV11-2 to TRBJ2-5; weak D call: TRBD2 (5 bases). Germline assignment: CDR1 SGHAT and CDR2 FQNNGV. This CDR3 region has 14 residues. V was shortened by 3 bases and J by 0 bases, with 8 bases between the two germline ends. CDR3 nucleotide sequence: TGTGCCAGCAGCTTCAATAGCGACCAAGAGACCCAGTACTTC. It is translated as CASSFNSDQETQYF.

This clonotype has at least ten counts. This chain links TRBV6-1 with TRBJ1-1; D gene uncertain. Trimming left V 7 bases short and J 1 base short, with 10 bases between. The CDR3 runs to 13 residues. Per the germline V gene, CDR1 is MNHNS and CDR2 is SASEGT. The DNA for the CDR3 is TGTGCCAGCACCAGACTACAGAACACTGAAGCTTTCTTT. Translating gives CASTRLQNTEAFF.

This clonotype occurred a few times. The chain links TRBV5-1 to TRBJ1-5; D gene uncertain. Germline V gene sequence: CDR1 SGHRS, CDR2 YFSETQ. The CDR3 loop spans 16 amino acids. The V end was cut by 0 bases, the J end by 0 bases, with 10 bases between. As DNA, the CDR3 is TGCGCCAGCAGCTTGGACCAAGAGGGTAGCAATCAGCCCCAGCATTTT. It is translated as CASSLDQEGSNQPQHF. Using reference TRBV5-1 and TRBJ1-5 for the parts outside the CDR3, the full variable domain is KAGVTQTPRYLIKTRGQQVTLSCSPISGHRSVSWYQQTPGQGLQFLFEYFSETQRNKGNFPGRFSGRQFSNSRSEMNVSTLELGDSALYLCASSLDQEGSNQPQHFGDGTRLSIL.

This clonotype was counted a few times. The chain is built from TRBV19 and TRBJ1-1, with 8 positions matching TRBD1. V was clipped by 6 bases and J by 5 bases; unmatched bases: 11. Germline V CDR1 and CDR2: LNHDA, SQIVND (reference sequence). The CDR3 is 15 amino acids. The CDR3 nucleotides read TGTGCCAGTAGCCTCAGGGGGCAGGGCGGGACTGAAGCTTTCTTT. This translates into CASSLRGQGGTEAFF.

This clonotype was counted many times. The rearrangement joins TRBV28 to TRBJ2-1; 7 nucleotides match TRBD2. There are 13 residues in the CDR3. Germline V gene sequence: CDR1 MDHEN, CDR2 SYDVKM. V gave up 5 bases and J gave up 2 bases; unmatched junction bases: 0. In nucleotides, the CDR3 is TGTGCCAGCAGTGGGGGGGCCTACAATGAGCAGTTCTTC. It yields the protein CASSGGAYNEQFF.

V is TRBV19 and J is TRBJ1-3; D uncertain. The CDR3 has 13 residues. Germline CDR1 LNHDA, CDR2 SQIVND (reference sequence). The ends were cut back, 0 bases at V and 11 bases at J, with 11 bases in the middle. CDR3 in DNA: TGTGCCAGTAGTATAGAGGGCGCGCGGCCCATATATTTT. Amino acid sequence: CASSIEGARPIYF.

V and J are TRBV6-6 and TRBJ2-7; the D gene is possibly TRBD1 (6 bases). The CDR3 has 13 amino acids. The germline V gene has CDR1 MNHNY and CDR2 SVGAGI (reference sequence). The V end lost 2 bases, the J end lost 6 bases, and 11 bases lay between the germline ends. The CDR3 DNA reads TGTGCCAGCAGTTACCCTGGACAGCCCGAGCAGTACTTC. Its protein is CASSYPGQPEQYF.

The chain couples TRBV2 to TRBJ2-7, with TRBD1 as a possible D gene (6 bases). This CDR3 region has 15 residues. Germline values: CDR1 SNHLY, CDR2 FYNNEI. Trimming took 7 bases from V and 6 from J, leaving 22 bases between them. The chain's CDR3 is CASIPTTGSFFEQYF. The CDR3 nucleotides are TGTGCCAGCATACCAACCACAGGGAGTTTTTTCGAGCAGTACTTC.

This clonotype turned up a few times. This chain links TRBV6-2 or TRBV6-3 with TRBJ1-1; no definite D call. The germline V and J ends were trimmed by 6 bases and 0 bases, with 14 bases remaining between them. The CDR3 runs to 15 residues. Germline values: CDR1 MNHEY, CDR2 SVGEGT. The CDR3 region has the DNA TGTGCCAGCAGGGACGTCAATGATATGAACACTGAAGCTTTCTTT. Amino acid sequence: CASRDVNDMNTEAFF.

This clonotype was counted ten times or more. This chain connects TRBV7-8 to TRBJ1-1; D ambiguous. Germline V gene sequence: CDR1 SGHVS, CDR2 FQNEAQ. The CDR3 is 14 residues long. Between the trimmed V and J ends, which lost 5 bases and 2 bases, there was a span of 12 bases. CDR3 residues: CASSLREQNTEAFF. CDR3 nucleotide sequence: TGTGCCAGCAGCCTCCGGGAGCAAAACACTGAAGCTTTCTTT.

The rearrangement links TRBV12-3 or TRBV12-4 to TRBJ1-1; possible D gene TRBD1, 5 bases. The V and J ends lost 5 bases and 3 bases respectively, with 16 bases between them. The CDR3 spans 15 residues. The DNA for the CDR3 is TGTGCCAGCAGTGCGACACCCCCCAGGGACACTGAAGCTTTCTTT. Translation: CASSATPPRDTEAFF.

This clonotype was recorded a few times. The chain links TRBV20-1 to TRBJ2-1; TRBD2 matches 12 bases. This CDR3 region has 16 residues. CDR1 DFQATT and CDR2 SNEGSKA come from the germline V gene (reference sequence). Unmatched junction bases numbered 12, after V lost 5 bases and J lost 7 bases. The CDR3 bases are TGCAGTGCTTCCCCACCTAGCGGGGGGGCGGGGAATGAGCAGTTCTTC. Its translation: CSASPPSGGAGNEQFF.

This clonotype was detected many times. V is TRBV7-8 and J is TRBJ1-1; no clear D gene. CDR3 length equals 14 residues. Germline CDR1 SGHVS, CDR2 FQNEAQ. Between the trimmed V and J ends, which lost 7 bases and 0 bases, there was a span of 12 bases. The CDR3 nucleotides are TGTGCCAGCACTGGACGAGACATGAACACTGAAGCTTTCTTT. Amino acid sequence: CASTGRDMNTEAFF.

This clonotype was counted a few times. This CDR3 is CSVERQVTEAFF. The CDR3 DNA reads TGCAGCGTTGAACGACAGGTAACCGAAGCTTTCTTT. The chain employs TRBV29-1 and TRBJ1-1; tentative D call: TRBD1 (6 bases). Germline V gene data show CDR1 as SQVTM and CDR2 as ANQGSEA. The CDR3 extends over 12 amino acids. Deletions cut 2 bases from V and 8 bases from J, with 12 bases between.

This clonotype was counted only a few times. This chain links TRBV29-1 with TRBJ1-1; D is possibly TRBD1 (6 bases). V shed 6 bases and J shed 4 bases, with 24 bases lying between them. The CDR3 extends over 16 amino acids. Germline V gives CDR1 SQVTM, CDR2 ANQGSEA. The DNA for the CDR3 is TGCAGCGTCGTCCGACCGGGACCGACCAGGGGCACTGAAGCTTTCTTT. Amino acid sequence: CSVVRPGPTRGTEAFF.

This clonotype was counted once. V is TRBV5-1 and J is TRBJ1-2; 11 bases line up with TRBD1. V lost 4 bases and J lost 3; bases outside the gene matches: 2. This CDR3 has 14 residues. Germline CDR1 is SGHRS and CDR2 is YFSETQ. CDR3 sequence (DNA): TGCGCCAGCAGCCCGGGACAGGGGGACTATGGCTACACCTTC. Protein sequence: CASSPGQGDYGYTF. Full variable domain (rest looked up from reference TRBV5-1 and TRBJ1-2): KAGVTQTPRYLIKTRGQQVTLSCSPISGHRSVSWYQQTPGQGLQFLFEYFSETQRNKGNFPGRFSGRQFSNSRSEMNVSTLELGDSALYLCASSPGQGDYGYTFGSGTRLTVV.

The sample holds many counts of this clonotype. The chain combines TRBV7-6 with TRBJ1-2; tentative D call: TRBD1 (6 bases). V shed 5 bases and J shed 10 bases, with 23 bases lying between them. In germline, CDR1 is SGHVS, CDR2 FNYEAQ. This CDR3 is 15 amino acids long. DNA for the CDR3: TGTGCCAGCAGCCACGCCGGGGATGGTGGGGGACACTACACCTTC. Protein product: CASSHAGDGGGHYTF.

This clonotype has at least ten counts. J is TRBJ1-6 and V is TRBV7-3; 7 positions agree with TRBD1. The CDR3 sequence is 13 residues long. Germline lookup yields CDR1 SGHTA and CDR2 FQGTGA. The junction had 9 bases not matched to a gene; V was cut back by 5 bases and J by 14 bases. CDR3 sequence: CASSQETGSTLHF. The CDR3 DNA follows: TGTGCCAGCAGCCAAGAGACAGGGAGCACCCTCCACTTT.

Only a few counts were recorded for this clonotype. For the CDR3, the DNA is TGCGCCAGCAGTCAGGGAAGGGTCGGGGGCTACACCTTC. This codes for CASSQGRVGGYTF. The chain uses TRBV23-1 and TRBJ1-2, with no clear D. TRBV23-1 is an open reading frame whose function is uncertain. The CDR3 runs 13 residues. Trimming cost V 3 bases and J 8 bases, with 13 bases left between them.

This clonotype has only a few counts. The chain combines TRBV7-6 with TRBJ2-3; TRBD2 aligns across 11 bases. The CDR3 is 15 amino acids. The ends lost 7 bases at V and 3 bases at J; junction bases unmatched: 6. The germline V gene has CDR1 SGHVS and CDR2 FNYEAQ. The CDR3 bases are TGTGCCAGCACCTTTAGCGGGGGGGGGACAGATACGCAGTATTTT. Residues: CASTFSGGGTDTQYF. Supplemented by reference TRBV7-6 and TRBJ2-3, the full variable domain reads GAGVSQSPRYKVTKRGQDVALRCDPISGHVSLYWYRQALGQGPEFLTYFNYEAQQDKSGLPNDRFSAERPEGSISTLTIQRTEQRDSAMYRCASTFSGGGTDTQYFGPGTRLTVL.